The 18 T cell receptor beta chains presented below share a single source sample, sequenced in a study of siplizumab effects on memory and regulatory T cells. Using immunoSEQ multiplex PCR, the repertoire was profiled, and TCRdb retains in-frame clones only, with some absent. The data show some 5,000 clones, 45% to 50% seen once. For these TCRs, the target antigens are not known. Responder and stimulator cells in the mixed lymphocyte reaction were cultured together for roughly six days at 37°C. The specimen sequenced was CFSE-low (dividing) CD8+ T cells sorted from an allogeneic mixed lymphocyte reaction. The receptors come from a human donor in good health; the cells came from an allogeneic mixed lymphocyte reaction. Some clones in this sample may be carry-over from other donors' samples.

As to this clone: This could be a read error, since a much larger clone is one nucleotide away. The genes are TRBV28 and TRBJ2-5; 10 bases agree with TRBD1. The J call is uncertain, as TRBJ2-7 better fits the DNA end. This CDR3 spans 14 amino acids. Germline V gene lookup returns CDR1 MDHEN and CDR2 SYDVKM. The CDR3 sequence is CASSSGTGAYEQYF. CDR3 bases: TGTGCCAGCAGTTCCGGGACAGGGGCCTACGAGCAGTACTTC.

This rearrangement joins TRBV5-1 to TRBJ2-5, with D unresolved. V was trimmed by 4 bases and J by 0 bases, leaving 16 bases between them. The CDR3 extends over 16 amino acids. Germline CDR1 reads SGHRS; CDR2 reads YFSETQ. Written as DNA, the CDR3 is TGCGCCAGCAGCCCCGGCCAGACTGGGTACCAAGAGACCCAGTACTTC. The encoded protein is CASSPGQTGYQETQYF. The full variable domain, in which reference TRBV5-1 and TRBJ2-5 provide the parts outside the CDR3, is KAGVTQTPRYLIKTRGQQVTLSCSPISGHRSVSWYQQTPGQGLQFLFEYFSETQRNKGNFPGRFSGRQFSNSRSEMNVSTLELGDSALYLCASSPGQTGYQETQYFGPGTRLLVL.

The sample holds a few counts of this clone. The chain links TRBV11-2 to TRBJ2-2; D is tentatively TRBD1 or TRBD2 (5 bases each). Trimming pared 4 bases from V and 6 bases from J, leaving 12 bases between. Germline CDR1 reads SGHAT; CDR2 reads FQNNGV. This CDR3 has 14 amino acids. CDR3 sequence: CASSSGTYSGELFF. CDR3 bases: TGTGCCAGCAGCTCAGGGACCTACTCCGGGGAGCTGTTTTTT.

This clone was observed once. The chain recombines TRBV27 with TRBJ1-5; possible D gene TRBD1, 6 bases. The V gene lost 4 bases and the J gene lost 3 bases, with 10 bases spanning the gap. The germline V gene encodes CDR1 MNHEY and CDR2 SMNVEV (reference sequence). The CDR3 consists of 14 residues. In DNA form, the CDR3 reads TGTGCCAGCAGTTACCAGGGGTACAATCAGCCCCAGCATTTT. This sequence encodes CASSYQGYNQPQHF.

The CDR3 nucleotides are TGTGCCAGCAGACTGGGTCGGTACACTGAAGCTTTCTTT. It is translated as CASRLGRYTEAFF. The J gene is TRBJ1-1, the V gene TRBV27; D gene ambiguous. V was trimmed by 6 bases and J by 3 bases, leaving 11 bases between them. The CDR3 totals 13 residues. The germline gives CDR1 MNHEY, CDR2 SMNVEV (reference sequence).

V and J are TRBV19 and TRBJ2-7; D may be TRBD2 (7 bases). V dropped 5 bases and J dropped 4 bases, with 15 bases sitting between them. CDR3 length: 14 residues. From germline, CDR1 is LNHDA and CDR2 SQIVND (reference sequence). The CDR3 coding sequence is TGTGCCAGTAGTTTCGGGGGGCGAGGTTACGAGCAGTACTTC. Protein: CASSFGGRGYEQYF.

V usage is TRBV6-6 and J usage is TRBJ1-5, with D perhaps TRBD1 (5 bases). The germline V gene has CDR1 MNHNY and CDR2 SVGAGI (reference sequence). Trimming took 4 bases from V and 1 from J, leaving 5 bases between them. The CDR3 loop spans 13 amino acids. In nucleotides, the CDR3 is TGTGCCAGCAGTTCAGGGAGCAATCAGCCCCAGCATTTT. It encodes CASSSGSNQPQHF.

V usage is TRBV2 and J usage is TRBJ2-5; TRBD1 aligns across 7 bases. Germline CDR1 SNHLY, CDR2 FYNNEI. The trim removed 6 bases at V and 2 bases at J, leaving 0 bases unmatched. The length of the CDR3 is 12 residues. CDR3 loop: CASRGQQETQYF. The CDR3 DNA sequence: TGTGCCAGCAGGGGACAGCAAGAGACCCAGTACTTC.

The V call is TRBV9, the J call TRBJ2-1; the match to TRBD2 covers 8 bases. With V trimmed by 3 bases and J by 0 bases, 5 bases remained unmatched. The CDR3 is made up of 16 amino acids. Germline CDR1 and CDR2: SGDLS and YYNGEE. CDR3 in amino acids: CASSEEGLVSYNEQFF. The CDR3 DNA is TGTGCCAGCAGCGAGGAGGGACTAGTCTCCTACAATGAGCAGTTCTTC.

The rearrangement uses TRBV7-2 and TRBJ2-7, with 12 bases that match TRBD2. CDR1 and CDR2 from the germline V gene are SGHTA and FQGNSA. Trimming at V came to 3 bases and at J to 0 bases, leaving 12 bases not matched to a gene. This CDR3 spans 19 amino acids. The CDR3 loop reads CASSFYLRTSGESSYEQYF. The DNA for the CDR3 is TGTGCCAGCAGCTTCTATCTAAGGACTAGCGGGGAAAGCTCCTACGAGCAGTACTTC. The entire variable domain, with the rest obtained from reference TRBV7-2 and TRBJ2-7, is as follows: GAGVSQSPSNKVTEKGKDVELRCDPISGHTALYWYRQSLGQGLEFLIYFQGNSAPDKSGLPSDRFSAERTGGSVSTLTIQRTQQEDSAVYLCASSFYLRTSGESSYEQYFGPGTRLTVT.

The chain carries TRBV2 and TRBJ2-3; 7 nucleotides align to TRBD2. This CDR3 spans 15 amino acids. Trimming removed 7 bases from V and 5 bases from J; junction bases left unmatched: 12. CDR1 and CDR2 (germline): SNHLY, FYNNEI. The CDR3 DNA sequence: TGTGCCAGCATTGGGGAGGGAGGGATCCGAGATACGCAGTATTTT. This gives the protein CASIGEGGIRDTQYF.

CDR3 in amino acids: CASSHLAGRGTDTQYF. In nucleotides, the CDR3 is TGCGCCAGCAGCCACCTAGCGGGGAGGGGGACAGATACGCAGTATTTT. The chain joins TRBV5-1 to TRBJ2-3; 9 bases map to TRBD2. Germline assignment: CDR1 SGHRS and CDR2 YFSETQ. The CDR3 is 16 residues long. Trimming removed 4 bases from V and 3 bases from J; junction bases left unmatched: 9. Supplemented by reference TRBV5-1 and TRBJ2-3, the full variable domain reads KAGVTQTPRYLIKTRGQQVTLSCSPISGHRSVSWYQQTPGQGLQFLFEYFSETQRNKGNFPGRFSGRQFSNSRSEMNVSTLELGDSALYLCASSHLAGRGTDTQYFGPGTRLTVL.

The CDR3 sequence: CASSFLAGTAYEQYF. The CDR3 region has the DNA TGTGCCAGCAGTTTTCTTGCCGGGACAGCCTACGAGCAGTACTTC. This chain uses TRBV27 with TRBJ2-7; 7 bases fit TRBD1. The J segment lost 2 bases and the V segment lost 3 bases, leaving 7 bases of the junction unmatched. The CDR3 length is 15 residues. Germline V gene lookup returns CDR1 MNHEY and CDR2 SMNVEV (reference sequence).

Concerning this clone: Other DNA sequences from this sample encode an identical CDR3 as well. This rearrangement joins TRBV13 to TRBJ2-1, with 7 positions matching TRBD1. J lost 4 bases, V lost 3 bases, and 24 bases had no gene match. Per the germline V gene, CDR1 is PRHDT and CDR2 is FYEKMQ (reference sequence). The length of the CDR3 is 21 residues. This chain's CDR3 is CASSFWFEQGDPRNNYNEQFF. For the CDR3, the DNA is TGTGCCAGCAGCTTTTGGTTTGAGCAGGGGGACCCCCGTAACAATTACAATGAGCAGTTCTTC.

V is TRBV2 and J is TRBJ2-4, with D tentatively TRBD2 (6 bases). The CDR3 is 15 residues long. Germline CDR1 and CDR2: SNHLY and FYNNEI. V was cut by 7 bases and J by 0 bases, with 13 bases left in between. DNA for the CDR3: TGTGCCAGCATGGGCGGGACGCTAGCCAAAAACATTCAGTACTTC. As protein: CASMGGTLAKNIQYF.

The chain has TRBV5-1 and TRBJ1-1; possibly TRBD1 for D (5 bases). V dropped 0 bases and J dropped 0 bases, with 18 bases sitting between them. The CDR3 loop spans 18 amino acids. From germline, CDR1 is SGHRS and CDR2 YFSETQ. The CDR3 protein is CASSLVRIGGSMNTEAFF. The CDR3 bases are TGCGCCAGCAGCTTGGTGAGGATTGGGGGGAGTATGAACACTGAAGCTTTCTTT.

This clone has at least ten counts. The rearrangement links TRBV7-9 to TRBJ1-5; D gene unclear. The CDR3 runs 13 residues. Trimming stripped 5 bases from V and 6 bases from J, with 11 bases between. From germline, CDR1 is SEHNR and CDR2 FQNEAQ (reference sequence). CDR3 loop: CASSPPGLQPQHF. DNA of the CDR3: TGTGCCAGCAGCCCCCCGGGCCTTCAGCCCCAGCATTTT.

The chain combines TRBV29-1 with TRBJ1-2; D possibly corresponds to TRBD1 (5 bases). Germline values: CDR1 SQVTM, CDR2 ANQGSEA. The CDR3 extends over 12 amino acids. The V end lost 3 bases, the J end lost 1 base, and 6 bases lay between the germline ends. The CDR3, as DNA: TGCAGCGTTGAGGACAATAACTATGGCTACACCTTC. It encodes CSVEDNNYGYTF. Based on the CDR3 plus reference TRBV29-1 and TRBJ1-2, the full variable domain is SAVISQKPSRDICQRGTSLTIQCQVDSQVTMMFWYRQQPGQSLTLIATANQGSEATYESGFVIDKFPISRPNLTFSTLTVSNMSPEDSSIYLCSVEDNNYGYTFGSGTRLTVV.